These 25 T cell receptor beta chains originate from one sample sequenced in a study of blood T cells in healthy people across ages. The use of a sample-barcoded 5' primer and a J-beta primer mix characterized a second PCR of roughly 6 to 11 cycles. TCRdb re-called the 5' RACE reads with MiXCR, one entry per CDR3 protein. The data show 700,000 to 1,000,000 distinct CDR3 sequences, around 45% seen once. Material for sequencing was blood. The receptors here all came from a man in his 60s in good health.

The genes are TRBV6-1 and TRBJ2-7, with a tentative D call TRBD1 (6 bases). Germline CDR1 is MNHNS and CDR2 is SASEGT. The CDR3 runs to 14 residues. Trimming removed 5 bases from V and 4 bases from J, with 15 bases in between. The CDR3 spells CASSTKTTGYEQYF. CDR3 nucleotides: TGTGCCAGCAGTACTAAGACGACAGGTTACGAGCAGTACTTC.

As to this clonotype: Sequence at one end of the junction differs from germline and may be a read error. V and J are TRBV7-2 and TRBJ2-1; possibly TRBD1 for D (6 bases). Germline-derived CDR1 and CDR2 are SGHTA and FQGNSA. CDR3 size: 15 residues. The CDR3 loop is CAGSLGGFSYNEQFF. The CDR3 nucleotides read TGTGCCGGCAGCTTAGGGGGATTCTCCTACAATGAGCAGTTCTTC.

The V and J genes are TRBV7-9 and TRBJ1-5; a possible D gene is TRBD1 (5 bases). Germline V gene sequence: CDR1 SEHNR, CDR2 FQNEAQ (reference sequence). V shed 3 bases and J shed 3 bases, with 9 bases lying between them. The CDR3 totals 14 residues. CDR3 amino acids: CASSFQGNNQPQHF. For the CDR3, the DNA is TGTGCCAGCAGCTTTCAGGGTAACAATCAGCCCCAGCATTTT.

DNA of the CDR3: TGTGCCAGCAGCCAAGGGCGGAAGGGCAGGCGTAATGAAAAACTGTTTTTT. As protein: CASSQGRKGRRNEKLFF. The chain combines TRBV3-1 with TRBJ1-4; no clear D gene. Trimming removed 1 base from V and 4 bases from J, with 16 bases in between. Germline V gene lookup returns CDR1 LGHDT and CDR2 YNNKEL (reference sequence). CDR3 length equals 17 residues.

The genes are TRBV6-1 and TRBJ2-5; TRBD1 matches 8 bases. Trimming at V came to 2 bases and at J to 5 bases, leaving 10 bases not matched to a gene. The CDR3 spans 16 residues. The germline V gene encodes CDR1 MNHNS and CDR2 SASEGT. In nucleotides, the CDR3 is TGTGCCAGCAGTGAACTGCCCGGACAGGGTGGCGAGACCCAGTACTTC. This codes for CASSELPGQGGETQYF.

The chain employs TRBV12-5 and TRBJ2-5; 8 positions match TRBD1. The CDR3 is 16 amino acids. Unmatched junction bases numbered 7, after V lost 4 bases and J lost 0 bases. CDR1 and CDR2 (germline): LGHNT, FRNRAP. The CDR3 DNA sequence: TGTGCTAGTGGTTGCAGGGACAGGAGGGACCAAGAGACCCAGTACTTC. Encoded protein: CASGCRDRRDQETQYF.

This clonotype has more than one count but fewer than ten. The CDR3 loop is CASSLVSGGINEQFF. The CDR3 coding sequence is TGCGCCAGCAGCTTGGTGAGCGGGGGAATAAATGAGCAGTTCTTC. This sequence joins TRBV5-1 and TRBJ2-1, with 8 bases matching TRBD2. Germline loops: CDR1 SGHRS, CDR2 YFSETQ. The junction had 6 bases not matched to a gene; V was cut back by 0 bases and J by 7 bases. The CDR3 runs 15 residues.

This clonotype has only a few counts. The V gene is TRBV9, the J gene TRBJ1-2; 7 bases align to TRBD1. V dropped 0 bases and J dropped 4; count of bases not matched to a gene: 6. This CDR3 region has 15 residues. The germline gives CDR1 SGDLS, CDR2 YYNGEE. For the CDR3, the DNA is TGTGCCAGCAGCGTAGGCCAGGGGGTAACCTATGGCTACACCTTC. Protein product: CASSVGQGVTYGYTF.

CDR3 region: CASSVISSGAYEQYF. The CDR3 DNA reads as TGCGCCAGCAGCGTTATTTCGAGCGGTGCCTACGAGCAGTACTTC. The genes are TRBV5-1 and TRBJ2-7; weak D call: TRBD2 (5 bases). Germline CDR1 SGHRS, CDR2 YFSETQ. Trimming shortened V by 4 bases and J by 2 bases, and 16 bases separated the two germline ends. This CDR3 comprises 15 residues.

On this clonotype: The junction differs from germline at one of its ends, possibly a read error. The chain is built from TRBV7-8 and TRBJ2-3; 11 bases map to TRBD2. There are 18 residues in the CDR3. CDR1 and CDR2 from the germline V gene are SGHVS and FQNEAQ. CDR3 in amino acids: CASSLDLAGGPSKDTQYF. The DNA of the CDR3 is TGTGCCAGCAGCTTAGATCTAGCGGGGGGCCCTAGCAAAGATACGCAGTATTTT.

This chain connects TRBV12-3 or TRBV12-4 to TRBJ1-2; 7 bases are a match to TRBD1. The CDR3 runs to 18 residues. Germline trimming cut 4 bases from V and 8 bases from J; bases unmatched to any gene: 22. The DNA of the CDR3 is TGTGCCAGCAGTTCCTACCTTTCCGGGACAGCCTCTAGGGCGGGCTACACCTTC. Encoded protein: CASSSYLSGTASRAGYTF.

The chain joins TRBV7-9 to TRBJ2-5; 9 nucleotides align to TRBD1. Judging by the DNA end, TRBJ2-4 fits better; the J call may be wrong. The CDR3 is 17 amino acids. Per germline, CDR1 SEHNR and CDR2 FQNEAQ (reference sequence). The CDR3 spells CASSPDGGTGAKNIQYF. CDR3 sequence (DNA): TGTGCCAGCAGCCCCGACGGAGGGACAGGGGCCAAAAACATTCAGTACTTC.

The rearrangement links TRBV7-2 to TRBJ2-7, with 13 bases identical to TRBD2. The CDR3 sequence is 18 residues long. The germline V gene has CDR1 SGHTA and CDR2 FQGNSA. V was pared by 1 base and J by 0 bases, with 6 bases of the junction left unmatched. The CDR3 DNA follows: TGTGCCAGCAGCTTAGGCAGACTAGCGGGGGGCTCCTCCTACGAGCAGTACTTC. Translating it yields CASSLGRLAGGSSYEQYF.

The V and J genes are TRBV20-1 and TRBJ2-7; unclear D gene. Trimming removed 0 bases from V and 10 bases from J, with 10 bases in between. CDR3 size: 11 residues. Germline CDR1 DFQATT, CDR2 SNEGSKA (reference sequence). In nucleotides, the CDR3 is TGCAGTGCTAGAGACAGCTCAACCCAGTACTTC. It translates to CSARDSSTQYF.

This clonotype has a handful of counts. The CDR3 coding sequence is TGTGCCAGCAGCTTGGCCAGGGTATCCTACGAGCAGTACTTC. Amino acid sequence: CASSLARVSYEQYF. V gene TRBV7-2 combines with J gene TRBJ2-7; tentative D call: TRBD1 (5 bases). Germline values: CDR1 SGHTA, CDR2 FQGNSA. V was pared by 3 bases and J by 1 base, with 10 bases between. The CDR3 runs 14 residues.

This clonotype was detected only a few times. The genes are TRBV6-2 or TRBV6-3 and TRBJ2-7, with a possible D match to TRBD1 (6 bases). Germline V gives CDR1 MNHEY, CDR2 SVGEGT. The CDR3 sequence is 15 residues long. Trimming removed 3 bases from V and 4 bases from J, with 16 bases in between. CDR3 in amino acids: CASSYRPTGNYEQYF. The CDR3 bases are TGTGCCAGCAGTTATAGGCCGACAGGCAATTACGAGCAGTACTTC.

Here the CDR3 reads CASSSGGRTQYF. The DNA of the CDR3 is TGTGCCAGCAGCAGTGGGGGGCGTACGCAGTATTTT. The chain employs TRBV25-1 and TRBJ2-3; D possibly matches TRBD1 or TRBD2 (6 bases each). Germline V CDR1 and CDR2: MGHDK, SYGVNS. This CDR3 contains 12 residues. V was cut by 6 bases and J by 8 bases, with 12 bases left in between.

This chain connects TRBV12-3 or TRBV12-4 to TRBJ1-4, with D uncertain. V was clipped by 5 bases and J by 0 bases, with 7 bases between them. The CDR3 runs 14 residues. The DNA of the CDR3 is TGTGCCAGCAGTAGGTCGACAACTAATGAAAAACTGTTTTTT. This gives the protein CASSRSTTNEKLFF.

A few counts support this clonotype. The chain recombines TRBV15 with TRBJ2-3; TRBD1 agrees at 10 bases. This CDR3 region has 15 residues. Germline lookup yields CDR1 LNHNV and CDR2 YYDKDF (reference sequence). V shed 4 bases and J 3 bases; nucleotides not matched to a gene: 4. CDR3: CATSMRTGGTDTQYF. CDR3 nucleotide sequence: TGTGCCACCAGCATGCGGACAGGGGGGACAGATACGCAGTATTTT.

The rearrangement links TRBV4-3 to TRBJ2-6; D possibly corresponds to TRBD1 (5 bases). The length of the CDR3 is 18 residues. The germline V gene has CDR1 LGHNA and CDR2 YSLEER. Trimming cost V 4 bases and J 1 base, with 17 bases left between them. The CDR3 nucleotides read TGCGCCAGCAGCCGAACAGGTCCGCCCTTATCTGGGGCCAACGTCCTGACTTTC. Its protein is CASSRTGPPLSGANVLTF.

This clonotype was recorded many times. The V gene is TRBV29-1, the J gene TRBJ2-7; D call uncertain. The CDR3 spans 13 residues. Trimming took 8 bases from V and 4 from J, leaving 18 bases between them. The germline CDR1 and CDR2 sequences are SQVTM and ANQGSEA. The CDR3 DNA is TGCAGCATACTAATTGAGGATCGGTACGAGCAGTACTTC. It codes for CSILIEDRYEQYF.

This rearrangement joins TRBV20-1 to TRBJ1-2; tentatively, D is TRBD1 (6 bases). Germline values: CDR1 DFQATT, CDR2 SNEGSKA (reference sequence). CDR3 length equals 13 residues. V gave up 3 bases and J gave up 2 bases, with 10 bases separating them. Here the CDR3 reads CSASSQGNYGYTF. CDR3 in DNA: TGCAGTGCTAGTTCCCAGGGGAACTATGGCTACACCTTC.

The CDR3 here is CASSAGISQGRSPLHF. CDR3 coding DNA: TGTGCCAGCAGCGCCGGTATATCCCAGGGGCGTTCACCCCTCCACTTT. The genes are TRBV9 and TRBJ1-6; possibly TRBD1 for D (6 bases). The CDR3 sequence is 16 residues long. Germline V CDR1 and CDR2: SGDLS, YYNGEE. The germline V and J ends were trimmed by 3 bases and 9 bases, with 19 bases remaining between them.

The chain couples TRBV10-3 to TRBJ2-3, with a weak D call TRBD2 (6 bases). This CDR3 region has 13 residues. CDR1 is ENHRY and CDR2 is SYGVKD in the germline V gene. V was clipped by 3 bases and J by 9 bases, with 13 bases between them. The CDR3 loop is CAISDGGDGTQYF. The CDR3 bases are TGTGCCATCAGTGATGGAGGGGACGGAACGCAGTATTTT.

The rearrangement links TRBV21-1 to TRBJ2-1. TRBV21-1 is marked as a pseudogene. This CDR3 comprises 22 residues. DNA for the CDR3: TGTGCCAGCAGCAAAGGTTCGAGTGTTGGGGTGAAAAAATTGAAAGTATTAGGTGAGCAGTTCTTC. Translating it yields CASSKGSSVGVKKLKVLGEQFF.